This TCR beta chain is from a study of blood T cell repertoires in COVID-19. About the study: Acute and convalescent COVID-19 samples came from the United States, Italy and Spain.

Losses at the gene ends were 0 bases for V and 3 bases for J; bases not matched to a gene: 0. In germline, CDR1 is WNHNN, CDR2 SYGVQD (reference sequence). The CDR3 loop spans 14 amino acids. The authors' processing: Reference gene primers were amplified, and this amplification served to estimate nucleated cell counts. Repertoires were generated with immunoSEQ multiplex PCR, while TCRdb's copy carries only in-frame clones and drops some. That table is the source of V, J and clone size, and D and trimming were worked out from the DNA. The sample has 150,000 to 200,000 clones; 70% to 90% are singletons.

J is TRBJ2-3 and V is TRBV10-1, with 7 positions matching TRBD2. What was sequenced was peripheral blood. The TCR comes from a woman older than 75 with acute or convalescent COVID-19. The CDR3 coding sequence is TGCGCCAGCAGTGAGTCGGGAGGGACAGATACGCAGTATTTT. This encodes CASSESGGTDTQYF.